One sample yielded the 17 T cell receptor beta chains listed below, sequenced in a study of T-cell reconstitution after alpha-beta-depleted transplantation in children. Unique molecular identifiers were used to barcode this TCRbeta library. TCRdb called the PCR reads again in MiXCR, with one record for every CDR3 protein. The sample yields about 600,000 distinct CDR3 sequences, under 30% seen once. Here the sequenced sample was PBMCs, mostly from graft donor cells, taken 360 days after TCRalphabeta/CD19-depleted stem cell transplant. Every receptor here comes from a boy under three years old who had a stem cell transplant for acute myeloid leukemia, so the T cells may come from the graft donor.

This clonotype was counted between two and nine times. The chain carries TRBV20-1 and TRBJ2-7; D is perhaps TRBD1 (5 bases). V was shortened by 3 bases and J by 4 bases, with 13 bases between the two germline ends. This CDR3 is built from 13 residues. Germline CDR1 DFQATT, CDR2 SNEGSKA (reference sequence). CDR3 protein: CSASKGRGYEQYV. CDR3 nucleotide sequence: TGCAGTGCTAGTAAGGGGCGCGGATACGAGCAGTACGTC.

Many counts were recorded for this clonotype. The chain carries TRBV20-1 and TRBJ2-5; maybe TRBD2 (5 bases). CDR3 size: 11 residues. Germline CDR1 reads DFQATT; CDR2 reads SNEGSKA (reference sequence). Trimming removed 7 bases at V and 5 bases at J, with 11 bases between. The CDR3 reads CSGFRGETQYF. The CDR3 nucleotides read TGCAGTGGATTTCGCGGGGAGACCCAGTACTTC.

This clonotype was observed many times. The J gene is TRBJ2-5, the V gene TRBV15; D might be TRBD1 or TRBD2, each matching 5 bases. The CDR3 loop spans 15 amino acids. With 0 bases removed from V and 5 bases from J, the gap between germline ends came to 13 bases. Germline CDR1 and CDR2: LNHNV and YYDKDF (reference sequence). The DNA for the CDR3 is TGTGCCACCAGCAGAGATCCGGGGACGAGTGAGACCCAGTACTTC. This encodes CATSRDPGTSETQYF.

This clonotype was observed many times. CDR3 nucleotide sequence: TGTGCCAGCAGCTCGACTAGTGCTAGCACAGATACGCAGTATTTT. It encodes CASSSTSASTDTQYF. The gene calls are TRBV7-2 and TRBJ2-3; the D gene is possibly TRBD2 (6 bases). The ends were cut back, 4 bases at V and 0 bases at J, with 11 bases in the middle. The CDR3 consists of 15 residues. Germline CDR1 SGHTA, CDR2 FQGNSA.

This clonotype was seen ten or more times. V usage is TRBV29-1 and J usage is TRBJ2-3; TRBD2 matches at 8 bases. From germline, CDR1 is SQVTM and CDR2 ANQGSEA. The CDR3 spans 13 residues. J gave up 1 base and V 7 bases, and 4 bases lay outside the gene matches. CDR3 coding DNA: TGCAGCGACCAACTAGCGGGCACAGATACGCAGTATTTT. Translated: CSDQLAGTDTQYF.

The rearrangement joins TRBV7-8 to TRBJ1-5; TRBD1 agrees at 8 bases. Germline CDR1 is SGHVS and CDR2 is FQNEAQ. The length of the CDR3 is 17 residues. J gave up 6 bases and V 2 bases, and 12 bases lay outside the gene matches. The CDR3 protein is CASSLRGGQGRRQPQHF. The CDR3 DNA is TGTGCCAGCAGCTTAAGGGGCGGACAGGGAAGGCGTCAGCCCCAGCATTTT.

At least ten counts were recorded for this clonotype. The J gene is TRBJ2-1, the V gene TRBV12-5; D not certain. The V and J ends lost 5 bases and 8 bases respectively, with 10 bases between them. There are 12 residues in the CDR3. The V gene's germline CDR1 is LGHNT and CDR2 FRNRAP. The CDR3 DNA sequence: TGTGCTAGTGGTCCGGCCTCGGATGAGCAGTTCTTC. Protein product: CASGPASDEQFF.

This clonotype was picked up many times. This chain uses TRBV12-3 or TRBV12-4 with TRBJ2-2; 8 bases fit TRBD1. V was pared by 2 bases and J by 6 bases, with 5 bases of the junction left unmatched. This CDR3 comprises 15 residues. The CDR3 reads CASSLSRTGSGELFF. The CDR3 DNA sequence: TGTGCCAGCAGTTTATCCCGGACAGGGTCCGGGGAGCTGTTTTTT.

The V and J genes are TRBV29-1 and TRBJ2-2, with unresolved D. V lost 5 bases, J lost 7 bases, and 17 bases lay in between. Germline V gives CDR1 SQVTM, CDR2 ANQGSEA. This CDR3 comprises 14 residues. The CDR3: CSVTLLWFGGELFF. CDR3 sequence (DNA): TGCAGCGTTACCTTATTGTGGTTTGGCGGGGAGCTGTTTTTT.

On this clonotype itself: The junction and the germline gene differ at one end; a read error may be behind it. V gene TRBV20-1 combines with J gene TRBJ2-1; 9 bases are a match to TRBD2. Germline CDR1 DFQATT, CDR2 SNEGSKA (reference sequence). CDR3 length: 21 residues. The DNA for the CDR3 is TGCTGTGCTAGTATAGCTAGCGGGGCGCTTAATCCAACTCCTACCTACAATGAGCAGTTCTTC. It encodes CCASIASGALNPTPTYNEQFF.

This clonotype was observed a few times. V gene TRBV28 combines with J gene TRBJ1-5; the match to TRBD1 covers 9 bases. CDR1 is MDHEN and CDR2 is SYDVKM in the germline V gene. Losses at the gene ends were 4 bases for V and 7 bases for J; bases not matched to a gene: 8. The CDR3 length is 15 residues. CDR3 DNA sequence: TGTGCCAGCAGTTGGGGACAGGGTGGGAAACAGCCCCAGCATTTT. Translated, it gives CASSWGQGGKQPQHF.

A few counts support this clonotype. A junction boundary mismatches the germline segment, possibly from a read error. The rearrangement joins TRBV2 to TRBJ2-5; 9 bases are shared with TRBD2. The V gene's germline CDR1 is SNHLY and CDR2 FYNNEI. This CDR3 is built from 11 residues. The CDR3 DNA sequence: TGTGCCAGCACTTCCTGGGGGACTAGCACTTTC. Its protein product is CASTSWGTSTF.

This clonotype occurred many times. The chain links TRBV25-1 to TRBJ2-3; D not certain. CDR3 size: 15 residues. Germline CDR1 and CDR2: MGHDK and SYGVNS. V lost 6 bases, J lost 5 bases, and 18 bases lay in between. CDR3 in DNA: TGTGCCAGCAGGCTCCCGGGTTCCACCGGAGATACGCAGTATTTT. As protein: CASRLPGSTGDTQYF. The whole variable domain, filled in from reference TRBV25-1 and TRBJ2-3, reads EADIYQTPRYLVIGTGKKITLECSQTMGHDKMYWYQQDPGMELHLIHYSYGVNSTEKGDLSSESTVSRIRTEHFPLTLESARPSHTSQYLCASRLPGSTGDTQYFGPGTRLTVL.

This clonotype was seen only a few times. The rearrangement uses TRBV12-3 or TRBV12-4 and TRBJ2-7, with D perhaps matching TRBD2 (6 bases). The CDR3 loop spans 14 amino acids. Trimming removed 5 bases at V and 1 base at J, with 12 bases between. CDR3 sequence: CASSPGDSSYEQYF. DNA for the CDR3: TGTGCCAGCAGTCCCGGGGACTCGTCCTACGAGCAGTACTTC.

This clonotype was recorded a few times. V gene TRBV28 combines with J gene TRBJ2-3; 7 nucleotides match TRBD1. Germline CDR1 MDHEN, CDR2 SYDVKM. This CDR3 is built from 16 residues. V trimming: 2 bases; J trimming: 2 bases; junction bases outside the gene matches: 7. The CDR3: CASSLTGTGVTDTQYF. CDR3 in DNA: TGTGCCAGCAGTTTAACGGGCACAGGGGTCACAGATACGCAGTATTTT.

V is TRBV6-5 and J is TRBJ1-1; possible D gene TRBD1, 6 bases. The V gene lost 2 bases and the J gene lost 0 bases, with 16 bases spanning the gap. The CDR3 has 17 amino acids. Germline V lookup: CDR1 MNHEY, CDR2 SVGAGI. The chain's CDR3 is CASSYGEPGGLNTEAFF. In DNA form, the CDR3 reads TGTGCCAGCAGTTACGGCGAACCGGGGGGCCTGAACACTGAAGCTTTCTTT.

The chain employs TRBV6-2 or TRBV6-3 and TRBJ2-3, with D perhaps matching TRBD1 or TRBD2 (6 bases each). The CDR3 has 14 amino acids. The germline gives CDR1 MNHEY, CDR2 SVGEGT. V lost 5 bases, J lost 0 bases, and 9 bases lay in between. The CDR3 DNA follows: TGTGCCAGCAGTGCGGGACACAGCACAGATACGCAGTATTTT. Translating gives CASSAGHSTDTQYF.